What follows are 30 T cell receptor beta chains derived from one specimen sequenced in a study of T-cell memory formation after mild COVID-19. TCRdb itself ran the 5' RACE reads through MiXCR, one entry per CDR3 protein. The sample records around 200,000 distinct CDR3 sequences, 27% being singletons. The material sequenced was PBMCs or a T cell subset sorted from them (not recorded which). Receptor source: an adult woman who had mild COVID-19 (a few samples of this study predate the infection). Cell type and time point are not known.

The chain combines TRBV29-1 with TRBJ2-7, with unresolved D. Per the germline V gene, CDR1 is SQVTM and CDR2 is ANQGSEA. The V end was cut by 7 bases, the J end by 3 bases, with 7 bases between. This CDR3 is 10 amino acids long. The CDR3 coding sequence is TGCAGCGCCCTAAGCTACGAGCAGTACTTC. It encodes CSALSYEQYF.

The rearrangement uses TRBV4-2 and TRBJ2-5; D is perhaps TRBD2 (5 bases). This CDR3 contains 14 residues. CDR1 is LGHNA and CDR2 is YNFKEQ in the germline V gene. The V and J ends lost 3 bases and 2 bases respectively, with 10 bases between them. CDR3 residues: CASSQGRLQETQYF. The CDR3 coding sequence is TGTGCCAGCAGCCAGGGGAGACTTCAAGAGACCCAGTACTTC.

This rearrangement joins TRBV12-3 or TRBV12-4 to TRBJ2-2; 7 bases fit TRBD1. The V gene end was trimmed by 7 bases and the J gene end by 5 bases; junction bases not matched to a gene: 7. CDR3 length: 14 amino acids. The CDR3 loop is CASTNRGRTGELFF. The CDR3 coding sequence is TGTGCCAGCACAAACAGGGGCAGGACCGGGGAGCTGTTTTTT.

This rearrangement joins TRBV23-1 to TRBJ2-3; D is uncertain. TRBV23-1 is noted as an ORF with a role that remains uncertain. This CDR3 spans 15 amino acids. The ends were cut back, 5 bases at V and 0 bases at J, with 12 bases in the middle. This CDR3 is CASSARRHSTDTQYF. The DNA for the CDR3 is TGCGCCAGCAGTGCTCGACGGCATAGCACAGATACGCAGTATTTT.

In this sample, this clonotype turned up many times. The chain links TRBV5-4 to TRBJ2-7, with D tentatively TRBD1 (6 bases). CDR3 length equals 14 residues. The ends were cut back, 0 bases at V and 2 bases at J, with 9 bases in the middle. CDR1 and CDR2 (germline): SGHNT, YYREEE (reference sequence). CDR3 residues: CASSLEPGAYEQYF. Written as DNA, the CDR3 is TGTGCCAGCAGCTTGGAACCAGGGGCCTACGAGCAGTACTTC.

This chain uses TRBV10-3 with TRBJ1-1; D possibly corresponds to TRBD1 (6 bases). The germline gives CDR1 ENHRY, CDR2 SYGVKD. This CDR3 spans 13 amino acids. V lost 8 bases, J lost 4 bases, and 14 bases lay in between. As DNA, the CDR3 is TGTGCCATCGGAAGGACACAGGGCACTGAAGCTTTCTTT. It codes for CAIGRTQGTEAFF.

This clonotype was found a few times. CDR3 nucleotide sequence: TGCAGTGCTAACCCGATCGGGGGGAGTTCCTACAATGAGCAGTTCTTC. It specifies CSANPIGGSSYNEQFF. The chain employs TRBV20-1 and TRBJ2-1; 7 bases align to TRBD2. There are 16 residues in the CDR3. Germline V gene lookup returns CDR1 DFQATT and CDR2 SNEGSKA (reference sequence). V lost 4 bases and J lost 1; bases outside the gene matches: 10.

This clonotype was seen a few times. The chain has TRBV5-1 and TRBJ1-1; D uncertain. The V end was cut by 2 bases, the J end by 4 bases, with 9 bases between. The CDR3 extends over 13 amino acids. Germline V gene lookup returns CDR1 SGHRS and CDR2 YFSETQ. CDR3 coding DNA: TGCGCCAGCAGCTTCGAGGGTGCCACTGAAGCTTTCTTT. This sequence encodes CASSFEGATEAFF.

This clonotype was recorded once. V usage is TRBV27 and J usage is TRBJ2-6; 10 nucleotides agree with TRBD1. V lost 5 bases, J lost 0 bases, and 4 bases stayed unmatched. The V gene's germline CDR1 is MNHEY and CDR2 SMNVEV (reference sequence). The CDR3 runs to 17 residues. CDR3 in amino acids: CASSGQGGGSGANVLTF. The CDR3 nucleotides read TGTGCCAGCAGTGGACAGGGGGGCGGCTCTGGGGCCAACGTCCTGACTTTC. Full variable domain (remainder filled in from reference TRBV27 and TRBJ2-6): EAQVTQNPRYLITVTGKKLTVTCSQNMNHEYMSWYRQDPGLGLRQIYYSMNVEVTDKGDVPEGYKVSRKEKRNFPLILESPSPNQTSLYFCASSGQGGGSGANVLTFGAGSRLTVL.

This clonotype was recorded a few times. The chain carries TRBV7-6 and TRBJ2-1; no definite D call. This CDR3 has 15 amino acids. Germline V gene lookup returns CDR1 SGHVS and CDR2 FNYEAQ. V was trimmed by 4 bases and J by 2 bases, leaving 12 bases between them. This chain's CDR3 is CASSSMDSAYNEQFF. CDR3 nucleotide sequence: TGTGCCAGCAGCTCTATGGATTCCGCCTACAATGAGCAGTTCTTC.

The sample holds a few counts of this clonotype. The CDR3 region has the DNA TGTGCCACCAGTGAATCCAGGGGAAGGCAGCCCCAGCATTTT. Amino acids: CATSESRGRQPQHF. The chain employs TRBV24-1 and TRBJ1-5; a possible D gene is TRBD1 (6 bases). V lost 4 bases, J lost 7 bases, and 13 bases lay in between. There are 14 residues in the CDR3. Germline CDR1 KGHDR, CDR2 SFDVKD.

This clonotype occurred once. This chain links TRBV2 with TRBJ2-4; 9 nucleotides match TRBD1. This CDR3 has 13 amino acids. The trim removed 6 bases at V and 9 bases at J, leaving 6 bases unmatched. Germline CDR1 is SNHLY and CDR2 is FYNNEI. CDR3 sequence: CASSGDREIIQYF. CDR3 coding DNA: TGTGCCAGCAGCGGGGACAGGGAGATCATTCAGTACTTC.

V usage is TRBV7-9 and J usage is TRBJ1-5; maybe TRBD1 (6 bases). With 1 base removed from V and 4 bases from J, the gap between germline ends came to 20 bases. CDR3 length: 18 amino acids. Per the germline V gene, CDR1 is SEHNR and CDR2 is FQNEAQ (reference sequence). CDR3 loop: CASSLGVLGRGGNQPQHF. Written as DNA, the CDR3 is TGTGCCAGCAGCTTAGGAGTTTTGGGCAGGGGAGGAAATCAGCCCCAGCATTTT.

The CDR3 nucleotides read TGTGCCAGTAGTCAAGGGACTCCACCCTACGAGCAGTACTTC. Its translation: CASSQGTPPYEQYF. This chain links TRBV19 with TRBJ2-7; TRBD2 might be the D (6 bases). Germline CDR1 reads LNHDA; CDR2 reads SQIVND (reference sequence). V lost 5 bases and J 2 bases, leaving 13 bases between the germline ends. This CDR3 is 14 amino acids long. The variable domain in full, completed from reference TRBV19 and TRBJ2-7, reads DGGITQSPKYLFRKEGQNVTLSCEQNLNHDAMYWYRQDPGQGLRLIYYSQIVNDFQKGDIAEGYSVSREKKESFPLTVTSAQKNPTAFYLCASSQGTPPYEQYFGPGTRLTVT.

The gene calls are TRBV12-3 or TRBV12-4 and TRBJ2-3, with 7 positions matching TRBD2. Unmatched junction bases numbered 3, after V lost 5 bases and J lost 4 bases. This CDR3 has 13 amino acids. The CDR3 here is CASSAGEADTQYF. The CDR3 nucleotides are TGTGCCAGCAGTGCGGGAGAGGCAGATACGCAGTATTTT.

The rearrangement joins TRBV9 to TRBJ1-2, with a possible D match to TRBD1 (6 bases). V was clipped by 0 bases and J by 0 bases, with 12 bases between them. This CDR3 spans 16 amino acids. Per the germline V gene, CDR1 is SGDLS and CDR2 is YYNGEE. CDR3 loop: CASSVAQTGANYGYTF. CDR3 in DNA: TGTGCCAGCAGCGTAGCCCAGACAGGTGCTAACTATGGCTACACCTTC.

This clonotype showed up many times. The rearrangement uses TRBV7-9 and TRBJ2-2; TRBD2 might be the D (6 bases). Germline loops: CDR1 SEHNR, CDR2 FQNEAQ (reference sequence). CDR3 length: 15 residues. Trimming cost V 5 bases and J 2 bases, with 12 bases left between them. DNA for the CDR3: TGTGCCAGCAGCAACCCTAGCGCTAACACCGGGGAGCTGTTTTTT. Translation: CASSNPSANTGELFF.

This clonotype was picked up a small number of times. The gene calls are TRBV6-2 or TRBV6-3 and TRBJ2-7, with a possible D match to TRBD2 (6 bases). Trimming left V 0 bases short and J 7 bases short, with 19 bases between. Germline loops: CDR1 MNHEY, CDR2 SVGEGT. This CDR3 spans 16 amino acids. CDR3 nucleotides: TGTGCCAGCAGTTACTCGAATCCCGGGAGATCGTATGAGCAGTACTTC. Protein: CASSYSNPGRSYEQYF.

This clonotype was observed a handful of times. V is TRBV7-2 and J is TRBJ2-7, with TRBD1 identical over 7 bases. This CDR3 is built from 14 residues. Trimming removed 8 bases from V and 5 bases from J; junction bases left unmatched: 12. Germline CDR1 and CDR2: SGHTA and FQGNSA. CDR3 bases: TGTGCCAGCGGACGAGGGGGCTCGGGAAACGAGCAGTACTTC. It codes for CASGRGGSGNEQYF.

This clonotype appeared a few times. The V and J genes are TRBV9 and TRBJ2-3; D is ambiguous. CDR3 length equals 15 residues. The V end lost 6 bases, the J end lost 3 bases, and 17 bases lay between the germline ends. Germline assignment: CDR1 SGDLS and CDR2 YYNGEE. The CDR3 region has the DNA TGTGCCAGCACCGCTGGCTCATCAACGACAGATACGCAGTATTTT. Protein sequence: CASTAGSSTTDTQYF.

This rearrangement joins TRBV7-6 to TRBJ2-7; 7 nucleotides align to TRBD1. Germline CDR1 reads SGHVS; CDR2 reads FNYEAQ. Trimming removed 3 bases from V and 2 bases from J; junction bases left unmatched: 13. The CDR3 is 17 amino acids. CDR3 DNA: TGTGCCAGCAGCTTTAATCTTGTCAGGACAGGCGCCTACGAGCAGTACTTC. The encoded protein is CASSFNLVRTGAYEQYF.

This clonotype has a handful of counts. The rearrangement uses TRBV12-3 or TRBV12-4 and TRBJ2-3; D is unclear. With 2 bases removed from V and 5 bases from J, the gap between germline ends came to 8 bases. The CDR3 covers 13 residues. DNA for the CDR3: TGTGCCAGCAGTTTAACTTTTCTAGATACGCAGTATTTT. Amino acid sequence: CASSLTFLDTQYF.

J is TRBJ2-3 and V is TRBV15, with 9 bases matching TRBD2. Trimming removed 4 bases from V and 4 bases from J; junction bases left unmatched: 12. In germline, CDR1 is LNHNV, CDR2 YYDKDF (reference sequence). This CDR3 is 17 amino acids long. Here the CDR3 DNA reads TGTGCCACCAGCAAATCGGCTAGCGGGGACCCCTCAGATACGCAGTATTTT. Protein sequence: CATSKSASGDPSDTQYF.

The V and J genes are TRBV7-8 and TRBJ2-7, with 14 bases lining up with TRBD2. Trimming cost V 7 bases and J 7 bases; bases outside gene matches: 6. The CDR3 sequence is 14 residues long. Germline loops: CDR1 SGHVS, CDR2 FQNEAQ. The CDR3 sequence is CASTGLAGAGEQYF. The CDR3 DNA follows: TGTGCCAGCACGGGACTAGCGGGAGCGGGAGAGCAGTACTTC.

Only a few counts were recorded for this clonotype. The rearrangement uses TRBV14 and TRBJ2-3; D not resolved. Germline CDR1 SGHDN, CDR2 FVKESK. The CDR3 spans 11 residues. The V gene lost 3 bases and the J gene lost 4 bases, with 2 bases spanning the gap. The CDR3 DNA is TGTGCCAGCAGCCAGGCAGATACGCAGTATTTT. Translation: CASSQADTQYF.

This clonotype occurred a few times. The chain couples TRBV5-6 to TRBJ1-4; D is possibly TRBD1 (5 bases). The germline CDR1 and CDR2 sequences are SGHDT and YYEEEE. Deletions cut 0 bases from V and 0 bases from J, with 12 bases between. This CDR3 is 17 amino acids long. Written as DNA, the CDR3 is TGTGCCAGCAGCTTGGCCGGGACGGCTGCAACTAATGAAAAACTGTTTTTT. This gives the protein CASSLAGTAATNEKLFF.

The sample holds a few counts of this clonotype. The V call is TRBV12-3 or TRBV12-4, the J call TRBJ2-7; maybe TRBD1 (5 bases). Trimming pared 5 bases from V and 6 bases from J, leaving 17 bases between. The CDR3 loop spans 14 amino acids. Here the CDR3 DNA reads TGTGCCAGCAGTGGGGCTGGATCAGGCGCCGAGCAGTACTTC. Translating it yields CASSGAGSGAEQYF.

The chain links TRBV7-8 to TRBJ2-7; perhaps TRBD1 as D (8 bases). This CDR3 is built from 14 residues. Germline loops: CDR1 SGHVS, CDR2 FQNEAQ. Trimming stripped 4 bases from V and 3 bases from J, with 13 bases between. The CDR3 spells CASSSTGGGYEQYF. CDR3 nucleotides: TGTGCCAGCAGCTCCACAGGGGGGGGCTACGAGCAGTACTTC.

This clonotype has a handful of counts. The V gene is TRBV6-6, the J gene TRBJ2-3; maybe TRBD2 (5 bases). Germline CDR1 and CDR2: MNHNY and SVGAGI (reference sequence). V was shortened by 2 bases and J by 0 bases, with 9 bases between the two germline ends. The CDR3 covers 15 residues. CDR3 nucleotide sequence: TGTGCCAGCAGTTACGGTCGCGGGAGCACAGATACGCAGTATTTT. It codes for CASSYGRGSTDTQYF.

The J gene is TRBJ2-3, the V gene TRBV24-1, with 11 bases matching TRBD2. The V gene's germline CDR1 is KGHDR and CDR2 SFDVKD. CDR3 length: 16 amino acids. The V gene end was trimmed by 7 bases and the J gene end by 5 bases; junction bases not matched to a gene: 10. Here the CDR3 reads CATSLSSGGARDTQYF. The CDR3 coding sequence is TGTGCCACCAGCCTAAGTAGCGGGGGGGCTAGAGATACGCAGTATTTT.